The 32 T cell receptor beta chains given below trace back to one sample, sequenced in a study of regulatory T cells in long-lasting Graves disease. HTBI primers from iRepertoire and Arm-PCR of CDR3 regions yielded the TCR beta libraries. A single record per CDR3 protein comes from TCRdb applying MiXCR to the multiplex PCR reads. The sample lists 500,000 to 800,000 distinct CDR3 sequences, around 30% occurring once. Specified time point: persistent/refractory GD, antithyroid drugs over 5 years with positive TRAb. Scientists built the TCR library using RNA that was extracted from PBMCs. The sequencing used peripheral blood mononuclear cells (PBMCs), collected when the disease was refractory, from a patient treated with antithyroid drugs. Source of these receptors: a female donor with Graves disease.

The chain uses TRBV28 and TRBJ2-7, with TRBD1 matching 8 bases. The CDR3 is made up of 13 amino acids. Losses at the gene ends were 6 bases for V and 2 bases for J; bases not matched to a gene: 3. Germline assignment: CDR1 MDHEN and CDR2 SYDVKM. The CDR3 reads CASRGQGTYEQYF. DNA for the CDR3: TGTGCCAGCAGAGGACAGGGCACCTACGAGCAGTACTTC.

This chain links TRBV25-1 with TRBJ1-5, with a tentative D call TRBD1 (6 bases). V gave up 3 bases and J gave up 7 bases, with 16 bases separating them. CDR1 is MGHDK, CDR2 SYGVNS, per germline. There are 15 residues in the CDR3. The CDR3 protein is CASSDDEGGGQPQHF. CDR3 coding DNA: TGTGCCAGCAGTGATGACGAGGGGGGTGGGCAGCCCCAGCATTTT.

This clonotype was detected a few times. The chain is built from TRBV7-9 and TRBJ1-2, with 7 bases matching TRBD1. The V gene's germline CDR1 is SEHNR and CDR2 FQNEAQ (reference sequence). The J segment lost 2 bases and the V segment lost 1 base, leaving 7 bases of the junction unmatched. CDR3 length: 16 residues. CDR3 nucleotide sequence: TGTGCCAGCAGCTTAGTAGGTGGGGGACAGAACTATGGCTACACCTTC. Encoded protein: CASSLVGGGQNYGYTF.

V is TRBV20-1 and J is TRBJ2-3; a weak D match, TRBD2 (6 bases). Germline CDR1 and CDR2: DFQATT and SNEGSKA (reference sequence). V dropped 7 bases and J dropped 1 base, with 12 bases sitting between them. This CDR3 is 13 amino acids long. The CDR3 protein is CSVALAGTDTQYF. CDR3 bases: TGCAGTGTCGCACTAGCCGGCACAGATACGCAGTATTTT.

This clonotype was found once. The chain joins TRBV10-3 to TRBJ2-7; D gene unclear. The CDR3 is 11 residues long. The ends were cut back, 2 bases at V and 6 bases at J, with 5 bases in the middle. Germline loops: CDR1 ENHRY, CDR2 SYGVKD. The CDR3 reads CAISEGSEQYF. The CDR3 DNA is TGTGCCATCAGTGAGGGCTCCGAGCAGTACTTC.

The chain links TRBV29-1 to TRBJ2-7; the D call may be TRBD1 or TRBD2 (5 bases each). V lost 3 bases and J 2 bases, leaving 17 bases between the germline ends. Germline-derived CDR1 and CDR2 are SQVTM and ANQGSEA. The CDR3 loop spans 15 amino acids. The CDR3 DNA follows: TGCAGCGTTGAGAAATTGGGGGAATCCCCCTACGAGCAGTACTTC. This codes for CSVEKLGESPYEQYF.

The chain combines TRBV10-2 with TRBJ1-6; tentative D call: TRBD1 (6 bases). Germline lookup yields CDR1 WSHSY and CDR2 SAAADI. The CDR3 runs to 14 residues. Trimming cost V 0 bases and J 10 bases, with 10 bases left between them. CDR3 amino acids: CASSESGGQSPLHF. Here the CDR3 DNA reads TGCGCCAGCAGTGAGTCCGGCGGACAGTCACCCCTCCACTTT.

In this sample, this clonotype turned up a few times. The genes are TRBV12-3 or TRBV12-4 and TRBJ2-7, with TRBD2 matching 10 bases. V was pared by 6 bases and J by 6 bases, with 8 bases of the junction left unmatched. This CDR3 region has 14 residues. CDR3 nucleotide sequence: TGTGCCAGCAGGAAAGCGGGAGGGCCAGGCGAGCAGTACTTC. It translates to CASRKAGGPGEQYF.

This rearrangement joins TRBV29-1 to TRBJ1-1; TRBD1 matches 9 bases. Trimming at V came to 7 bases and at J to 5 bases, leaving 11 bases not matched to a gene. The CDR3 runs 14 residues. Germline CDR1 is SQVTM and CDR2 is ANQGSEA. CDR3 nucleotide sequence: TGCAGCGCCCGCGCGGGACAGGGAAAAACTGAAGCTTTCTTT. Its translation is CSARAGQGKTEAFF. Complete variable domain (other parts from reference TRBV29-1 and TRBJ1-1): SAVISQKPSRDICQRGTSLTIQCQVDSQVTMMFWYRQQPGQSLTLIATANQGSEATYESGFVIDKFPISRPNLTFSTLTVSNMSPEDSSIYLCSARAGQGKTEAFFGQGTRLTVV.

This sequence joins TRBV6-1 and TRBJ2-4; TRBD2 matches at 9 bases. The trim removed 5 bases at V and 1 base at J, leaving 9 bases unmatched. The length of the CDR3 is 17 residues. The germline V gene encodes CDR1 MNHNS and CDR2 SASEGT. The CDR3 protein is CASSTISGSVAKNIQYF. CDR3 coding DNA: TGTGCCAGCAGTACTATTAGCGGGAGCGTCGCCAAAAACATTCAGTACTTC.

This chain joins TRBV7-9 and TRBJ1-2; no reliable D call. The V gene's germline CDR1 is SEHNR and CDR2 FQNEAQ (reference sequence). There are 13 residues in the CDR3. V lost 5 bases and J 9 bases, leaving 16 bases between the germline ends. In DNA form, the CDR3 reads TGTGCCAGCAGCCCGGACGTATTGGGGAGCTACACCTTC. The encoded protein is CASSPDVLGSYTF.

A few counts support this clonotype. V is TRBV20-1 and J is TRBJ1-6; D unresolved. V was shortened by 6 bases and J by 2 bases, with 14 bases between the two germline ends. The CDR3 spans 15 residues. CDR1 is DFQATT and CDR2 is SNEGSKA in the germline V gene (reference sequence). CDR3 sequence: CSAIRAQPYNSPLHF. The CDR3 region has the DNA TGCAGTGCGATCCGGGCCCAACCCTATAATTCACCCCTCCACTTT.

A note on this clonotype: Since the CDR3 does not end with the conserved phenylalanine or tryptophan, this likely comes from a read error. CDR3 amino acids: CASSLGTTGELFL. The CDR3 DNA reads as TGTGCCAGCAGTTTAGGGACCACCGGGGAGCTGTTTCTT. The genes are TRBV28 and TRBJ2-2; either TRBD1 or TRBD2 may supply D (5 bases each). The CDR3 sequence is 13 residues long. Per the germline V gene, CDR1 is MDHEN and CDR2 is SYDVKM. Trimming removed 2 bases at V and 4 bases at J, with 5 bases between.

This clonotype appeared a single time. A much larger clone is a single base away; this may be a read error. This chain links TRBV12-3 or TRBV12-4 with TRBJ1-4; the D gene is possibly TRBD1 (5 bases). The CDR3 has 14 amino acids. Trimming pared 7 bases from V and 1 base from J, leaving 10 bases between. DNA for the CDR3: TGTGCCAGCAATTGGGGACTAACTAATGAAAAACTGTTTTTT. Translating it yields CASNWGLTNEKLFF.

This clonotype was seen a handful of times. J is TRBJ2-7 and V is TRBV25-1; 10 bases are shared with TRBD2. The germline V gene has CDR1 MGHDK and CDR2 SYGVNS. This CDR3 has 16 amino acids. After removal of 6 bases from V and 5 bases from J, the junction contained 13 bases not matched to a gene. In DNA, the CDR3 is TGTGCCAGCAGCTCTAGACTAGCGGGTTTCCGGAACGAGCAGTACTTC. Amino acids: CASSSRLAGFRNEQYF.

This clonotype was observed a handful of times. V gene TRBV20-1 combines with J gene TRBJ2-7, with 7 positions matching TRBD2. Per germline, CDR1 DFQATT and CDR2 SNEGSKA (reference sequence). V lost 6 bases to trimming and J lost 6 bases; unmatched junction nucleotides: 17. This CDR3 is built from 15 residues. The CDR3 DNA follows: TGCAGTGCCTTCAGGATGCTAGCGGCTTCGGGCGAGCAGTACTTC. Translated, it gives CSAFRMLAASGEQYF.

This clonotype has just a few counts. This CDR3 is CASNWRIGGELFF. The CDR3 coding sequence is TGTGCCAGCAATTGGAGAATAGGAGGGGAGCTGTTTTTT. The rearrangement links TRBV2 to TRBJ2-2; D is uncertain. The germline V gene has CDR1 SNHLY and CDR2 FYNNEI. The CDR3 sequence is 13 residues long. V gave up 7 bases and J gave up 8 bases, with 14 bases separating them. Combining the CDR3 with reference TRBV2 and TRBJ2-2 gives the whole variable domain EPEVTQTPSHQVTQMGQEVILRCVPISNHLYFYWYRQILGQKVEFLVSFYNNEISEKSEIFDDQFSVERPDGSNFTLKIRSTKLEDSAMYFCASNWRIGGELFFGEGSRLTVL.

The rearrangement uses TRBV10-2 and TRBJ1-2; TRBD1 matches at 7 bases. Germline loops: CDR1 WSHSY, CDR2 SAAADI. The CDR3 length is 13 residues. The V segment lost 10 bases and the J segment 7 bases; nucleotides outside the gene matches: 12. CDR3: CAIWTGLRGGYTF. The CDR3 nucleotides read TGCGCCATCTGGACAGGTTTACGGGGTGGCTACACCTTC.

The chain is built from TRBV13 and TRBJ1-1; 9 bases match TRBD1. The CDR3 length is 16 residues. Germline V gives CDR1 PRHDT, CDR2 FYEKMQ (reference sequence). V trimming: 4 bases; J trimming: 2 bases; junction bases outside the gene matches: 8. The CDR3 loop is CASSSTGGRGNTEAFF. CDR3 nucleotides: TGTGCCAGCAGCTCGACAGGGGGTCGGGGAAACACTGAAGCTTTCTTT.

Ten or more counts support this clonotype. The V gene is TRBV20-1, the J gene TRBJ2-7; 7 nucleotides align to TRBD2. The length of the CDR3 is 14 residues. V dropped 3 bases and J dropped 4; count of bases not matched to a gene: 9. The germline V gene has CDR1 DFQATT and CDR2 SNEGSKA (reference sequence). The CDR3 region is CSAREGGGKYEQYF. The DNA for the CDR3 is TGCAGTGCTAGGGAGGGCGGGGGAAAATACGAGCAGTACTTC.

This rearrangement joins TRBV7-9 to TRBJ2-2; D is unclear. V dropped 7 bases and J dropped 2 bases, with 11 bases sitting between them. CDR1 and CDR2 from the germline V gene are SEHNR and FQNEAQ (reference sequence). The CDR3 has 14 amino acids. In DNA form, the CDR3 reads TGTGCCAGCAACCTTGACGTAAACACCGGGGAGCTGTTTTTT. Protein product: CASNLDVNTGELFF.

Ten or more counts support this clonotype. This chain uses TRBV11-1 with TRBJ1-2; no reliable D call. The germline CDR1 and CDR2 sequences are SGHAT and FQDESV (reference sequence). CDR3 length: 13 residues. V was clipped by 5 bases and J by 1 base, with 8 bases between them. CDR3: CASSRTDNYGYTF. The CDR3 DNA reads as TGTGCCAGCAGCCGGACGGATAACTATGGCTACACCTTC.

The chain links TRBV20-1 to TRBJ1-5; D gene unclear. Deletions cut 0 bases from V and 3 bases from J, with 6 bases between. The CDR3 has 13 amino acids. Germline CDR1 is DFQATT and CDR2 is SNEGSKA (reference sequence). CDR3 sequence (DNA): TGCAGTGCTAGAGAAAGTAACAATCAGCCCCAGCATTTT. Protein sequence: CSARESNNQPQHF.

The J gene is TRBJ1-2, the V gene TRBV30, with TRBD1 matching over 7 bases. There are 14 residues in the CDR3. The V segment lost 0 bases and the J segment 7 bases; nucleotides outside the gene matches: 8. From germline, CDR1 is GTSNPN and CDR2 SVGIG (reference sequence). In DNA form, the CDR3 reads TGTGCCTGGAGTGTACTACAGGGGAGATCTGGCTACACCTTC. The encoded protein is CAWSVLQGRSGYTF.

A remark on this clonotype: This may arise from a read error, as a much more abundant clone is one base away. The chain is built from TRBV20-1 and TRBJ2-7; D is uncertain. This CDR3 comprises 14 residues. Germline V lookup: CDR1 DFQATT, CDR2 SNEGSKA (reference sequence). The V and J ends lost 8 bases and 4 bases respectively, with 21 bases between them. DNA of the CDR3: TGCAGTACCTTACCTCTCGATGGCGTGTACGAGCAGTACTTC. Residues: CSTLPLDGVYEQYF.

CDR3: CASSPQDTQETQYF. CDR3 DNA: TGTGCCAGCAGCCCACAGGACACCCAAGAGACCCAGTACTTC. The rearrangement joins TRBV7-6 to TRBJ2-5, with D possibly matching TRBD1 (5 bases). Germline values: CDR1 SGHVS, CDR2 FNYEAQ. This CDR3 comprises 14 residues. V shed 5 bases and J shed 1 base, with 11 bases lying between them.

The rearrangement links TRBV20-1 to TRBJ1-5; D call uncertain. Trimming took off 3 bases at V and 5 bases at J, with 17 bases between the two ends. CDR3 length: 15 residues. CDR1 is DFQATT and CDR2 is SNEGSKA in the germline V gene (reference sequence). This CDR3 is CSASANSGGHQPQHF. The CDR3 DNA reads as TGCAGTGCTAGCGCCAACAGCGGCGGGCATCAGCCCCAGCATTTT.

V is TRBV20-1 and J is TRBJ2-5, with 8 bases lining up with TRBD2. J gave up 7 bases and V 1 base, and 11 bases lay outside the gene matches. Germline V gene sequence: CDR1 DFQATT, CDR2 SNEGSKA (reference sequence). The CDR3 covers 15 residues. CDR3 in amino acids: CSARARESGSGTQYF. CDR3 DNA sequence: TGCAGTGCTAGAGCCCGGGAGAGCGGGAGTGGGACCCAGTACTTC.

This chain uses TRBV10-3 with TRBJ2-7; D remains ambiguous. Germline-derived CDR1 and CDR2 are ENHRY and SYGVKD. This CDR3 has 14 amino acids. V lost 10 bases and J 2 bases, leaving 18 bases between the germline ends. The CDR3 loop is CATTATGNPYEQYF. Written as DNA, the CDR3 is TGTGCCACGACCGCTACCGGAAACCCCTACGAGCAGTACTTC.

This CDR3 reads CASSSGTVGKLFF. In DNA, the CDR3 is TGTGCCAGCAGCTCCGGGACAGTAGGAAAACTGTTTTTT. This chain joins TRBV13 and TRBJ1-4, with TRBD1 identical over 7 bases. Germline CDR1 and CDR2: PRHDT and FYEKMQ (reference sequence). The length of the CDR3 is 13 residues. Trimming removed 4 bases from V and 10 bases from J; junction bases left unmatched: 6.

The V call is TRBV6-5, the J call TRBJ1-1; D possibly corresponds to TRBD1 (5 bases). The CDR3 is made up of 17 amino acids. Trimming pared 2 bases from V and 5 bases from J, leaving 21 bases between. The germline V gene encodes CDR1 MNHEY and CDR2 SVGAGI. CDR3 residues: CASSYPGHHTEATEAFF. The CDR3 nucleotides read TGTGCCAGCAGTTACCCAGGACATCATACGGAGGCAACTGAAGCTTTCTTT.

This clonotype was observed a few times. The chain links TRBV6-2 or TRBV6-3 to TRBJ1-2; D is ambiguous. The CDR3 length is 12 residues. Germline V CDR1 and CDR2: MNHEY, SVGEGT. V lost 5 bases to trimming and J lost 7 bases, with 11 bases between them. The CDR3: CASSDWRSGYTF. CDR3 in DNA: TGTGCCAGCAGTGACTGGAGGAGTGGCTACACCTTC.